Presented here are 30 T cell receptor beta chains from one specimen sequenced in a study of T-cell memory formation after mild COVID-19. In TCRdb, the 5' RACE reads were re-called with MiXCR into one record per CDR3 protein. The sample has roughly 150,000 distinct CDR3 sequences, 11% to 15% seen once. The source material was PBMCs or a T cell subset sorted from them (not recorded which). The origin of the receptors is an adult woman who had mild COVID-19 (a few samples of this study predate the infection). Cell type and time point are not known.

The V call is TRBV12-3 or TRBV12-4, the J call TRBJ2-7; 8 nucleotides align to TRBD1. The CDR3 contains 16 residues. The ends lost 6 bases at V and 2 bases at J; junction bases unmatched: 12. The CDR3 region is CASRRSRGTGTYEQYF. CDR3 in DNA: TGTGCCAGCAGACGAAGCCGCGGGACAGGAACCTACGAGCAGTACTTC.

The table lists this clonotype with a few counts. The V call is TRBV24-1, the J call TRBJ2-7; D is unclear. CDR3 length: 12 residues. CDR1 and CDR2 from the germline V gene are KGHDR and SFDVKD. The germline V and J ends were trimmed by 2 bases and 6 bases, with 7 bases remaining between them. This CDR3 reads CATSDSVGEQYF. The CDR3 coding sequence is TGTGCCACCAGTGATTCGGTCGGCGAGCAGTACTTC.

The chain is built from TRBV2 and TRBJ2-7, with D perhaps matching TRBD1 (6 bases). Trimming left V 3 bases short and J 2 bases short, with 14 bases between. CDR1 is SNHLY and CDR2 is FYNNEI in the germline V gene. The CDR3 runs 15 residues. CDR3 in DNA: TGTGCCAGCAGTGACCCGAGACAGGTTCCCTACGAGCAGTACTTC. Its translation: CASSDPRQVPYEQYF.

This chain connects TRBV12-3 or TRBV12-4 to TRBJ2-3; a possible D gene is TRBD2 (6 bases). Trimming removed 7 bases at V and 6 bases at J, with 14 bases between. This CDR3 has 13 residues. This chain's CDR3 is CASMDGGRDTQYF. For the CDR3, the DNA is TGTGCCAGCATGGACGGGGGTAGGGATACGCAGTATTTT.

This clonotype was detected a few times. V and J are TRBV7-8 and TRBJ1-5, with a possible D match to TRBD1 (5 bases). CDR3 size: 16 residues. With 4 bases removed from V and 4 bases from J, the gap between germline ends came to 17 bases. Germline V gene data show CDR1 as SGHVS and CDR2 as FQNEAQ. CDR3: CASSWGGDHRNQPQHF. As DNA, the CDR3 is TGTGCCAGCAGCTGGGGGGGGGATCATAGGAATCAGCCCCAGCATTTT.

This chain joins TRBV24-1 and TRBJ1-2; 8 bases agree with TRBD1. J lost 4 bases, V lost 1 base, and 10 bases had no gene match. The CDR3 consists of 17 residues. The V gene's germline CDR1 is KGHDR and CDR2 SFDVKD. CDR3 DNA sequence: TGTGCCACCAGTGATTTCCGTGCAGACAGGGGTCTCTATGGCTACACCTTC. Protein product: CATSDFRADRGLYGYTF.

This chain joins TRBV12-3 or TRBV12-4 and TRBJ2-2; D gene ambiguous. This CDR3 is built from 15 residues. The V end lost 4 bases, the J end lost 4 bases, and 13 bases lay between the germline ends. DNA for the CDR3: TGTGCCAGCAGTTCCATCTCATACACCACCGGGGAGCTGTTTTTT. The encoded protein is CASSSISYTTGELFF.

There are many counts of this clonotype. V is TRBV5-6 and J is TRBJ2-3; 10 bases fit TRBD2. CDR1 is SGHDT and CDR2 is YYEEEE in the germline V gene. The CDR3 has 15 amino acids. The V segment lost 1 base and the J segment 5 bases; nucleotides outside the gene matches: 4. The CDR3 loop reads CASSLSLAGEDTQYF. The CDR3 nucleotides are TGTGCCAGCAGCTTGAGTCTAGCGGGGGAAGATACGCAGTATTTT.

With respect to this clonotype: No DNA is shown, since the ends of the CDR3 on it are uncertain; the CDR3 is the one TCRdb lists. CDR3: CASSKPGSCFF. The V gene is TRBV21-1, the J gene TRBJ2-2. TRBV21-1 is recorded as a pseudogene. The CDR3 totals 11 residues, both ends included.

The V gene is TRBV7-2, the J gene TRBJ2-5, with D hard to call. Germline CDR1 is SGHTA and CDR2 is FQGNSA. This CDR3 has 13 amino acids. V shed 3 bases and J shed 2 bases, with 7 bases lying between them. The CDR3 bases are TGTGCCAGCAGCTTCCGGGTTCAAGAGACCCAGTACTTC. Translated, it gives CASSFRVQETQYF.

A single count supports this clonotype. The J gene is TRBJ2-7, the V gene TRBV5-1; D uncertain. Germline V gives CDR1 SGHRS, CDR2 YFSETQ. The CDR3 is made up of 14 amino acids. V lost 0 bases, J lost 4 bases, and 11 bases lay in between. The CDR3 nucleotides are TGCGCCAGCAGCTTGGAAAGTAGCCGGTACGAGCAGTACTTC. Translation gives CASSLESSRYEQYF. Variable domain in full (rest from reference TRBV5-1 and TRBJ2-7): KAGVTQTPRYLIKTRGQQVTLSCSPISGHRSVSWYQQTPGQGLQFLFEYFSETQRNKGNFPGRFSGRQFSNSRSEMNVSTLELGDSALYLCASSLESSRYEQYFGPGTRLTVT.

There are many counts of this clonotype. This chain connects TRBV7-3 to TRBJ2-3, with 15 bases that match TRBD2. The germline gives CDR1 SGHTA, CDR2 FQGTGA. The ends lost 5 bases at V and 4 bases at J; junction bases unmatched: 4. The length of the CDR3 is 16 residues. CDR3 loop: CASSPWTSGGADTQYF. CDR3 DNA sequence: TGTGCCAGCAGCCCCTGGACTAGCGGGGGGGCAGATACGCAGTATTTT.

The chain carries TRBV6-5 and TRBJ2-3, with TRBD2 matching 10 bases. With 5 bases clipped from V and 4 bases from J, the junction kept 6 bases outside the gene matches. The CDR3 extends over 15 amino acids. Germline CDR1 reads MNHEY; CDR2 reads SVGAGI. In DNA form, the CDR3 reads TGTGCCAGCAGTCCAGGACTAGCGGTGGCAGATACGCAGTATTTT. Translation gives CASSPGLAVADTQYF.

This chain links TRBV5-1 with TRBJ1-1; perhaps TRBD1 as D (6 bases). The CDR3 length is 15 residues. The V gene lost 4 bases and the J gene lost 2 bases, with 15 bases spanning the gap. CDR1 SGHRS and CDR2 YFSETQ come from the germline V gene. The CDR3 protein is CASSALGQTNTEAFF. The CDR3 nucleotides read TGCGCCAGCAGCGCGCTGGGACAAACTAACACTGAAGCTTTCTTT.

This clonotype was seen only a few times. The CDR3 sequence is CSARVGDWSYQETQYF. The CDR3 DNA is TGCAGTGCTAGAGTGGGGGACTGGAGTTATCAAGAGACCCAGTACTTC. The chain couples TRBV20-1 to TRBJ2-5; tentatively, D is TRBD2 (6 bases). Germline-derived CDR1 and CDR2 are DFQATT and SNEGSKA (reference sequence). V lost 1 base and J lost 2, with 17 bases in between. The CDR3 runs to 16 residues.

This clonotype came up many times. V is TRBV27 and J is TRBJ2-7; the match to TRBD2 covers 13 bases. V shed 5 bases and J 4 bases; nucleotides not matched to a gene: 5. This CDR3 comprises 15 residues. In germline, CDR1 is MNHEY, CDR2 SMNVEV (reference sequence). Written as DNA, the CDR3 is TGTGCCAGCAGTCCAAGGACTAGCGGGAGTTACGAGCAGTACTTC. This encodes CASSPRTSGSYEQYF.

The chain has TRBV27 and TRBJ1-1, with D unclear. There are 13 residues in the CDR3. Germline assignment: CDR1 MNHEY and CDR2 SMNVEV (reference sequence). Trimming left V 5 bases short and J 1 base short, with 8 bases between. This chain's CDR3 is CASSLTQNTEAFF. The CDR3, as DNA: TGTGCCAGCAGTCTCACACAGAACACTGAAGCTTTCTTT.

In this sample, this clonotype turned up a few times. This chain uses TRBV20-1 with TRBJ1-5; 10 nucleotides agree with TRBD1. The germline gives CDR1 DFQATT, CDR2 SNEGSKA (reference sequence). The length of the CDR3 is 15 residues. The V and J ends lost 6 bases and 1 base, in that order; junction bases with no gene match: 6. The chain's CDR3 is CSAKTDRGSNQPQHF. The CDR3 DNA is TGCAGTGCCAAGACGGACAGGGGGAGCAATCAGCCCCAGCATTTT.

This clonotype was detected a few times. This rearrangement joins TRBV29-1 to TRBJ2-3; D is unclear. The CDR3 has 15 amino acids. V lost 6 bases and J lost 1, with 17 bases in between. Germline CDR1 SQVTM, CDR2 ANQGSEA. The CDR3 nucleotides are TGCAGCGTCACTCCCCGAGACACCGGCACAGATACGCAGTATTTT. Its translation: CSVTPRDTGTDTQYF.

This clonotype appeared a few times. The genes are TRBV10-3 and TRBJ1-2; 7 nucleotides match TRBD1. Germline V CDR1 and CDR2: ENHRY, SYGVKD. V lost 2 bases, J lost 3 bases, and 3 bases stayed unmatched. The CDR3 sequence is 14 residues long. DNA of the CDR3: TGTGCCATCAGTGAGGAACAGGGGTACTATGGCTACACCTTC. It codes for CAISEEQGYYGYTF.

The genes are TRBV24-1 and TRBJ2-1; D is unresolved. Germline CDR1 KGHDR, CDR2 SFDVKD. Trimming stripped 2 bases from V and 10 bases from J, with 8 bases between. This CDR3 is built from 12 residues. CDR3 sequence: CATSDYAGEQFF. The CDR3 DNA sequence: TGTGCCACCAGTGATTACGCTGGGGAGCAGTTCTTC.

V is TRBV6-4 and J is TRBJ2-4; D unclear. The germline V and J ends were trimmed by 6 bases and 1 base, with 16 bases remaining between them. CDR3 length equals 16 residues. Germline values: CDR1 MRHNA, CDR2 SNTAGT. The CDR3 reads CASSRPPVEAKNIQYF. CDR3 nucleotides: TGTGCCAGCAGCCGCCCCCCGGTGGAGGCCAAAAACATTCAGTACTTC.

The CDR3 sequence is CASSFGRLGEKLFF. The CDR3 DNA is TGTGCCAGCAGTTTTGGAAGGTTGGGTGAAAAACTGTTTTTT. The genes are TRBV12-3 or TRBV12-4 and TRBJ1-4; no definite D call. V shed 3 bases and J shed 7 bases, with 12 bases lying between them. The CDR3 contains 14 residues.

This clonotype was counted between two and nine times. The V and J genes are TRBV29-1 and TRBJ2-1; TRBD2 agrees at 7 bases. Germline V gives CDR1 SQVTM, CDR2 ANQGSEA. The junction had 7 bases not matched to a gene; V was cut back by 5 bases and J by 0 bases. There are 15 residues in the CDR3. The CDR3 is CSVPAGISSYNEQFF. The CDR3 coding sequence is TGCAGCGTTCCAGCGGGAATAAGCTCCTACAATGAGCAGTTCTTC.

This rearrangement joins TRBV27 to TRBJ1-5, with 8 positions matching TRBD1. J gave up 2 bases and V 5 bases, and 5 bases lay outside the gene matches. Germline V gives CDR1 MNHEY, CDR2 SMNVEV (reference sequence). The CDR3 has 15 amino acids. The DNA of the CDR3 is TGTGCCAGCAGTCCTACGACAGGGGGCAATCAGCCCCAGCATTTT. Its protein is CASSPTTGGNQPQHF.

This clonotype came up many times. For the CDR3, the DNA is TGTGCCAGCAGTTACGGGACAGGGAATGAGCAGTTCTTC. Translated, it gives CASSYGTGNEQFF. The chain joins TRBV6-2 or TRBV6-3 to TRBJ2-1; 9 bases match TRBD1. Unmatched junction bases numbered 0, after V lost 2 bases and J lost 7 bases. CDR1 is MNHEY, CDR2 SVGEGT, per germline. This CDR3 is built from 13 residues.

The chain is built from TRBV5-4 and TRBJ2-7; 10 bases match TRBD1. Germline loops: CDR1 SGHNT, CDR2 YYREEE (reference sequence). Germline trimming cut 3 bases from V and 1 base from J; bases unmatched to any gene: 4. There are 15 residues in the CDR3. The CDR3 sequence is CASSYGQGVSYEQYF. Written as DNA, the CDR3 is TGTGCCAGCAGCTACGGACAGGGGGTATCCTACGAGCAGTACTTC.

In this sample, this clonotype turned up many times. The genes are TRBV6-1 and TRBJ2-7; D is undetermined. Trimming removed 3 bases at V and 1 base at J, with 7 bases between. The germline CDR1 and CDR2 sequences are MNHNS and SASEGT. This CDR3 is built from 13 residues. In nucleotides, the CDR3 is TGTGCCAGCAGTGACGACCGGTCCTACGAGCAGTACTTC. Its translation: CASSDDRSYEQYF.

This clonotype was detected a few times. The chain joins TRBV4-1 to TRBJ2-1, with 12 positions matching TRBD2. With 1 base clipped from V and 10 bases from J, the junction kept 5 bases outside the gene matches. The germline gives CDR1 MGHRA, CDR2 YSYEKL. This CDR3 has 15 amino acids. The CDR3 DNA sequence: TGCGCCAGCAGCCAAGGACTAGCGGGGGCGGAGGAGCAGTTCTTC. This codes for CASSQGLAGAEEQFF.

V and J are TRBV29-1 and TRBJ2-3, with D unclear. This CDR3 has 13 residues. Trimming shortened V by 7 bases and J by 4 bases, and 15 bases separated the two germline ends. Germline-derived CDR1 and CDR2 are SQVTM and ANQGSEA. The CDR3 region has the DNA TGCAGCGCCTCTTGGGGTGTGGCAGATACGCAGTATTTT. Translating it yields CSASWGVADTQYF.